This TCR beta chain was profiled in a study of monozygotic twins with cystic fibrosis. This CDR3 contains 14 residues. Losses at the gene ends were 6 bases for V and 4 bases for J; bases not matched to a gene: 9. Germline assignment: CDR1 SQVTM and CDR2 ANQGSEA. Method: immunoSEQ multiplex PCR; TCRdb's copy keeps in-frame clones and lacks some. The sample lists tens of thousands of clones, 66% occurring once. The chain links TRBV29-1 to TRBJ2-7, with TRBD1 matching over 10 bases. Sequences were obtained from blood. The clonotype was recovered from a girl between 10 and 17 years old with cystic fibrosis. For the CDR3, the DNA is TGCAGCGTGGGTAGGGACAGGGGCTTGTACGAGCAGTACTTC. Translated, it gives CSVGRDRGLYEQYF.